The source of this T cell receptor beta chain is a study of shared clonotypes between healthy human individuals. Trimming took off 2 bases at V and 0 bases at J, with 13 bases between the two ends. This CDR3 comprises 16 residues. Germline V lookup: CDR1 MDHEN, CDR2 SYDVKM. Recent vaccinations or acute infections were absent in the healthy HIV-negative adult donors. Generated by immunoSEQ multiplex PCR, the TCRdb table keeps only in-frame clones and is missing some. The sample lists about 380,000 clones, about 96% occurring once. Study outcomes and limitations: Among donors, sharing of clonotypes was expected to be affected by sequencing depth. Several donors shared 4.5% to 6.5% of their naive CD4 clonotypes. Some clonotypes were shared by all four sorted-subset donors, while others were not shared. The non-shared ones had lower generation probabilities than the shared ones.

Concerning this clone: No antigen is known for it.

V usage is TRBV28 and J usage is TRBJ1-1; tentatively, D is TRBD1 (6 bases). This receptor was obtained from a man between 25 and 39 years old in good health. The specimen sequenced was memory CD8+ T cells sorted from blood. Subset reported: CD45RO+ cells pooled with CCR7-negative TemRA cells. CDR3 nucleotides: TGTGCCAGCAGTTTAGCAGGGGACGGCGTGAACACTGAAGCTTTCTTT. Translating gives CASSLAGDGVNTEAFF.